This T cell receptor (beta chain) was identified during a study of neurological immune-mediated disorders. Described time point: technical triplicate 2. The unsorted libraries were made from 2 million PBMCs kept at -80 C. Germline loops: CDR1 LGHNA, CDR2 YNFKEQ. The CDR3 runs to 15 residues. Losses at the gene ends were 1 base for V and 2 bases for J; bases not matched to a gene: 3. Findings and limits, study-wide: None of the CDR3 amino acid sequences in expanded clones turned up in more than one subject, which points to private repertoires in all groups. The greatest TCR clonal expansion appeared in HTLV-1-associated myelopathy and the smallest, falling below healthy controls, in multiple sclerosis.

This clonotype was seen at least ten times. The antigen remains undetermined. TCRdb analysed the 5' RACE reads with MiXCR anew, one entry per CDR3 protein. Found here are roughly 61,000 distinct CDR3 sequences, 24% of them singletons; the top ten hold 3.5% to 5.5%. The clonotype comes from a man in his sixties with HTLV-1-associated myelopathy (HAM/TSP). Material: PBMCs. The chain has TRBV4-2 and TRBJ2-7; the match to TRBD1 covers 9 bases. CDR3 DNA: TGTGCCAGCAGCCAAGTAGGGACAGGGCCCTACGAGCAGTACTTC. Protein product: CASSQVGTGPYEQYF.